This T cell receptor beta chain was documented in a study of shared clonotypes between healthy human individuals. Germline-derived CDR1 and CDR2 are MDHEN and SYDVKM. V was cut by 1 base and J by 8 bases, with 11 bases left in between. CDR3 length: 13 amino acids. Clones were read by immunoSEQ multiplex PCR, and TCRdb kept only the in-frame ones, dropping some. The table records about 1.1 million clones, 75% to 80% of them present only once. The sequenced material came from memory CD4+ T cells from PBMCs. Subset noted: CD45RA-negative fraction. This sequence originates from a man aged 18 to 30 in good health. Some clones in this sample may be carry-over from other donors' samples. The gene calls are TRBV28 and TRBJ1-2; possible D gene TRBD1, 5 bases. The CDR3 region has the DNA TGTGCCAGCAGTTTATACAGGTCCGCAGGCTACACCTTC. Its translation: CASSLYRSAGYTF.